This T cell receptor beta chain was sequenced for a study of identical twins' blood T cells. Broader study findings: Shared CDR3 clonotype counts tracked mainly the product of cloneset sizes.

The donors were healthy female monozygous twins, three pairs in total. On this clonotype: Its antigen is unknown.

Germline lookup yields CDR1 SGHVS and CDR2 FNYEAQ. V lost 3 bases, J lost 6 bases, and 3 bases stayed unmatched. This CDR3 region has 14 residues. TCRdb reprocessed the 5' RACE reads via MiXCR and lists one record per CDR3 protein. The profile shows hundreds of thousands of distinct CDR3 sequences, about 28% of them singletons. The sample was PBMCs. The chain is built from TRBV7-6 and TRBJ1-1; TRBD1 agrees at 11 bases. The TCR comes from a woman aged 18-55 years in good health. As DNA, the CDR3 is TGTGCCAGCAGCTTTGGACAGGGGGCAGCTGAAGCTTTCTTT. Translated, it gives CASSFGQGAAEAFF.